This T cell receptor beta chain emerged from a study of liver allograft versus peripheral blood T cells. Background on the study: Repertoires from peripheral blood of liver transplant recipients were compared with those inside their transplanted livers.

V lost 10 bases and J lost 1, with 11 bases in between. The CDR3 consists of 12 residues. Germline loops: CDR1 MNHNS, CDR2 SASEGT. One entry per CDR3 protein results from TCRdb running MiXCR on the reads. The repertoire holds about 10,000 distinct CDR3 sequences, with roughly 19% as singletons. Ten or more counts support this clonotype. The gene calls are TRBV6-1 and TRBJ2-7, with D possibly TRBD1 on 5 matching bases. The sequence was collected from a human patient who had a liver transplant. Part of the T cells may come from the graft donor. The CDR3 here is CATSRVSYEQYF. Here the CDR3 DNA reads TGTGCCACATCCAGGGTTTCCTACGAGCAGTACTTC.